Listed below are T cell receptor beta chains from one sample, sequenced in a study of T cell responses to AZD1222 COVID-19 vaccine. The repertoire was sequenced with immunoSEQ multiplex PCR; TCRdb's copy has only in-frame clones and lacks some. Of about 180,000 clones in the sample, roughly nine tenths are singletons; the top ten hold roughly 1.6%. Sequencing used peripheral blood, obtained on day 0 of AZD1222 vaccination. The source is an adult in good health. The CDR3 runs from the conserved cysteine through the conserved F or W. The D gene is left open where the match is weak. Clone size is stated in some rows and not others, as once, few, many or a class when expanded.

TRBJ1-2 | - | - | TRBV3-1/TRBV3-2 | TGTGCCAGCAGCCAAGACTCCGTGGCCTATGGCTACACCTTC | CASSQDSVAYGYTF
TRBJ1-6 | - | - | TRBV7-6 | TGTGCCAGCAGCTTAATGCAAAGGGGAAATAGTTCACCCCTCCACTTT | CASSLMQRGNSSPLHF
TRBJ2-6 | - | TRBD1 | TRBV7-8 | TGTGCCAGCAGCTTATGGTACGAGACAGGGGGCTCTGGGGCCAACGTCCTGACTTTC | CASSLWYETGGSGANVLTF
TRBJ1-2 | - | TRBD1 | TRBV6-5 | TGTGCCAGCAGAATGACAGGGGGCAACTATGGCTACACCTTC | CASRMTGGNYGYTF
TRBJ2-2 | - | - | TRBV25-1 | TGTGCCAGCAGAGGACCCGACGCCGGGGAGCTGTTTTTT | CASRGPDAGELFF
TRBJ2-7 | - | - | TRBV11-3 | TGTGCCAGCAGCTTATGGGTGGGAAACGAGCAGTACTTC | CASSLWVGNEQYF
TRBJ1-2 | - | TRBD1 | TRBV28 | TGTGCCAGCAGTATGGGACAGGGGGTAGGCTACACCTTC | CASSMGQGVGYTF
TRBJ2-3 | - | TRBD2 | TRBV9 | TGTGCCAGCAGCGTAGGTGGACTAGAGGATACGCAGTATTTT | CASSVGGLEDTQYF
TRBJ1-2 | - | - | TRBV12-3/TRBV12-4 | TGTGCCAGCAGTTTAGACAGTAACTATGGCTACACCTTC | CASSLDSNYGYTF
TRBJ2-3 | - | TRBD1 | TRBV25-1 | TGTGCCAGCAGTGAGTGGACAGGGGTGCATTTT | CASSEWTGVHF
TRBJ2-2 | few | - | TRBV11-1 | TGTGCCAGCAGCTTTTCCCGGGTGGGCGGGGAGCTGTTTTTT | CASSFSRVGGELFF
TRBJ1-1 | once | - | TRBV5-1 | TGCGCCAGCAGCTTTTCAGGTTCTGAAGCTTTCTTT | CASSFSGSEAFF
TRBJ1-5 | - | TRBD1 | TRBV19 | TGTGCCAGTAGTAGACCTGGGACAGGGGAGAATCAGCCCCAGCATTTT | CASSRPGTGENQPQHF
TRBJ1-4 | - | - | TRBV7-2 | TGTGCCAGCAGATCTCGGACAGAAGAAAAACTGTTTTTT | CASRSRTEEKLFF
TRBJ2-2 | - | - | TRBV21-1 | TGTGCCAGCAGCAAAGTCGCTGCGGGGGGGGCGAACACCGGGGAGCTGTTTTTT | CASSKVAAGGANTGELFF
TRBJ1-5 | - | - | TRBV18 | TGTGCCAGCTCACCACAGGGCACAGGGAACAATCAGCCCCAGCATTTT | CASSPQGTGNNQPQHF
TRBJ1-2 | - | TRBD1 | TRBV6-5 | TGTGCCAGCAGTTACTCCCGGGGACAGGTTGGAGGCGGCTACACCTTC | CASSYSRGQVGGGYTF
TRBJ2-7 | few | - | TRBV7-2 | TGTGCCAGCAGCTCTAACTTGGGACTGAGAACCTACGAGCAGTACTTC | CASSSNLGLRTYEQYF
TRBJ2-2 | once | TRBD1 | TRBV10-3 | TGTGCCACAGGGGGCGCAGGCCCCGGGGAGCTGTTTTTT | CATGGAGPGELFF
TRBJ1-5 | - | TRBD1 | TRBV19 | TGTGCCAGTCATTTCCAGGGGGGCAGCAATCAGCCCCAGCATTTT | CASHFQGGSNQPQHF
TRBJ1-2 | - | - | TRBV7-9 | TGTGCCAGCAGCCTGGACGGAATCTATGGCTACACCTTC | CASSLDGIYGYTF
TRBJ2-3 | once | - | TRBV28 | TGTGCCAGCAGTCGCCGCACTAGCACAGATACGCAGTATTTT | CASSRRTSTDTQYF
TRBJ2-2 | - | - | TRBV3-1/TRBV3-2 | TGTGCCAGCAGCCTAAGGGGGGGAAACACCGGGGAGCTGTTTTTT | CASSLRGGNTGELFF
TRBJ1-5 | - | - | TRBV18 | TGTGCCAGCTCACCGGGGACGGGAAATAGCAATCAGCCCCAGCATTTT | CASSPGTGNSNQPQHF
TRBJ1-1 | - | - | TRBV4-1 | TGCGCCAGCAGCCAAGATCGGTGGGGCAGCAGCAAGAACACTGAAGCTTTTTTT | CASSQDRWGSSKNTEAFF
TRBJ2-1 | - | - | TRBV13 | TGTGCCAGCAGCTCCGGGGGGACAACCTACAATGAGCAGTTCTTC | CASSSGGTTYNEQFF
TRBJ1-2 | once | TRBD1 | TRBV19 | TGTGCCAGTAGTACCGGGACAGGGTCGGCTAACTATGGCTACACCTTC | CASSTGTGSANYGYTF
TRBJ2-7 | - | - | TRBV28 | TGTGCCAGCAGTTTAGAACAGGGCTACGAGCAGTACTTC | CASSLEQGYEQYF
TRBJ1-5 | - | - | TRBV28 | TGTGCCAGCAGTGCCGCTAATCAGCCCCAGCATTTT | CASSAANQPQHF
TRBJ1-6 | - | - | TRBV27 | TGTGCCACCCAATTCAACAGGGTGGGGAATTCACCCCTCCACTTT | CATQFNRVGNSPLHF
TRBJ2-7 | - | - | TRBV5-1 | TGCGCCAGCAGCTACCTTGGAGGGAAGTCCTACGAGCAGTACTTC | CASSYLGGKSYEQYF